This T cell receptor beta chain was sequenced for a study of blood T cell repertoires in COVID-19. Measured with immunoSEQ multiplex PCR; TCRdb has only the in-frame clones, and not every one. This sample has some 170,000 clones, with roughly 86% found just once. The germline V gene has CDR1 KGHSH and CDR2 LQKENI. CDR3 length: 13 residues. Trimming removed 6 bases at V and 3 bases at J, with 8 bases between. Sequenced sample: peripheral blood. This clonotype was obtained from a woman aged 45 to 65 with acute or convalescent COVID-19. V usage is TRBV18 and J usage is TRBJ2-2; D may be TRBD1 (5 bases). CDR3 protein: CASSGQYTGELFF. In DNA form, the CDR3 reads TGTGCCAGCTCCGGACAATACACCGGGGAGCTGTTTTTT.